This T cell receptor (beta chain) was recorded in a study of cytomegalovirus exposure and HLA in healthy donors. The PCR made use of 60 Vbeta and 13 Jbeta primers. Clones were read by immunoSEQ multiplex PCR, and TCRdb kept only the in-frame ones, dropping some. Among approximately 220,000 clones, 70% to 85% were seen once, and the ten largest hold around 0.2%. Germline V lookup: CDR1 LNHDA, CDR2 SQIVND (reference sequence). V gave up 2 bases and J gave up 3 bases; unmatched junction bases: 6. CDR3 length: 16 residues. The receptor was isolated from a girl aged 2 to 10 in good health and CMV-seronegative. Sample: PBMCs. The chain employs TRBV19 and TRBJ1-5; 8 bases are a match to TRBD1. The DNA of the CDR3 is TGTGCCAGTAGTATACGGGACAGGTACCTCAATCAGCCCCAGCATTTT. Its protein is CASSIRDRYLNQPQHF.